The entry that follows covers one T cell receptor beta chain sequence. Its specificity is unknown. The CDR3 totals 15 residues. Germline V gives CDR1 LGHNA, CDR2 YSLEER. With V trimmed by 1 base and J by 4 bases, 5 bases remained unmatched. TCRdb independently ran MiXCR on the RT-PCR reads; one entry per CDR3 protein. The sample consists of about 650,000 distinct CDR3 sequences, approximately 14% of them appearing once. The data stem from a study of response to subunit inactivated influenza vaccine. Whole-study results and caveats: Researchers suggested that each seasonal influenza vaccination recruits few new T cells.

The specimen was PBMCs from blood, collected around 14 days before vaccination. The receptor was derived from a man aged 50-60 years who received an inactivated influenza vaccine. This chain links TRBV4-3 with TRBJ2-3; TRBD2 agrees at 7 bases. The CDR3 here is CASSQAGEGSDTQYF. DNA for the CDR3: TGCGCCAGCAGCCAAGCCGGGGAGGGGTCAGATACGCAGTATTTT.